This T cell receptor (beta chain) was observed in a study of OX40 agonist ivuxolimab in advanced cancers. Assay: immunoSEQ multiplex PCR; the TCRdb copy retains only in-frame clones and omits some. The profile shows approximately 69,000 clones, around 91% of them singletons. Germline V lookup: CDR1 LNHNV, CDR2 YYDKDF (reference sequence). The CDR3 totals 14 residues. The V end was cut by 7 bases, the J end by 4 bases, with 14 bases between. This chain uses TRBV15 with TRBJ1-3; D uncertain. The sequencing used CD4+ or CD8+ T cells sorted from blood, collected in a trial of the OX40 agonist ivuxolimab. The clonotype comes from an adult with an advanced solid tumor such as melanoma, head and neck, liver or kidney cancer. Written as DNA, the CDR3 is TGTGCCACCACGGACCCCGCGAGAGGAAACACCATATATTTT. Protein: CATTDPARGNTIYF.